This TCR beta chain was recovered during a study of CD8 T cells in Susac syndrome. Study-wide background: Within the sequenced Susac syndrome patient group, 5 or 6 exhibited active disease and about eight were in remission.

CD8+ and CD4+ T cells taken from blood had their TCR beta sequenced. On this clonotype itself: No antigen is known for it.

Deletions cut 2 bases from V and 1 base from J, with 6 bases between. In germline, CDR1 is PRHDT, CDR2 FYEKMQ (reference sequence). This CDR3 is built from 14 residues. A quantity of about 0.5 to 1 ug RNA underwent reverse transcription using random hexamers. Amplification of TCR beta CDR3 used immunoSEQ multiplex PCR across 54 Vbeta and 13 Jbeta. TCRdb used MiXCR to reprocess the immunoSEQ multiplex PCR reads, holding one entry per CDR3 protein. The profile shows approximately 190,000 distinct CDR3 sequences, just under 95% of them singletons. Study observations and caveats: Detection of Susac-specific public clones gave around 15 in total CD8+ repertoires and about five in CD8+ TEMRA repertoires.

The rearrangement uses TRBV13 and TRBJ2-1; D ambiguous. The TCR comes from a human donor with Susac syndrome. Sequenced material: CD8+ T cells from PBMCs. The CDR3 region has the DNA TGTGCCAGCAGCTTATTCGGATCCTACAATGAGCAGTTCTTC. Amino acid sequence: CASSLFGSYNEQFF.